These 25 T cell receptor beta chains were sequenced from one sample in a study of cytomegalovirus exposure and HLA in healthy donors. PCR was performed using 60 Vbeta and 13 Jbeta primers. Libraries were prepared by immunoSEQ multiplex PCR; TCRdb keeps only in-frame clonotypes and omits some of them. The repertoire holds roughly 71,000 clones, with just under 75% as singletons. The sequenced sample was PBMCs. All receptors come from a human donor in good health.

The chain couples TRBV10-3 to TRBJ2-1, with D possibly TRBD2 on 6 matching bases. The CDR3 is made up of 13 amino acids. The V and J ends lost 3 bases and 6 bases respectively, with 9 bases between them. The germline V gene encodes CDR1 ENHRY and CDR2 SYGVKD. In DNA form, the CDR3 reads TGTGCCATCAGTGATACGGGAGTCAATGAGCAGTTCTTC. Translated: CAISDTGVNEQFF.

This chain links TRBV6-1 with TRBJ2-7; TRBD1 agrees at 10 bases. CDR3 length equals 14 residues. From germline, CDR1 is MNHNS and CDR2 SASEGT. With V trimmed by 4 bases and J by 6 bases, 6 bases remained unmatched. CDR3 sequence: CASSGGGQGGEQYF. The CDR3 bases are TGTGCCAGCAGTGGAGGTGGACAGGGGGGCGAGCAGTACTTC.

This clone has just a few counts. The gene calls are TRBV5-1 and TRBJ2-3; maybe TRBD2 (5 bases). From germline, CDR1 is SGHRS and CDR2 YFSETQ. V was clipped by 1 base and J by 4 bases, with 19 bases between them. The CDR3 has 17 residues. CDR3 in amino acids: CASSLPPGGPSPDTQYF. The CDR3 DNA follows: TGCGCCAGCAGCTTGCCCCCAGGCGGGCCAAGTCCAGATACGCAGTATTTT.

The chain employs TRBV6-5 and TRBJ2-3; 7 bases fit TRBD2. The CDR3 has 15 residues. Trimming cost V 8 bases and J 1 base; bases outside gene matches: 9. Germline CDR1 reads MNHEY; CDR2 reads SVGAGI. CDR3 amino acids: CASDSKGRGTDTQYF. Written as DNA, the CDR3 is TGTGCCAGCGATTCAAAGGGGAGGGGCACAGATACGCAGTATTTT.

This chain links TRBV7-2 with TRBJ2-2, with 7 positions matching TRBD2. The length of the CDR3 is 13 residues. J lost 6 bases, V lost 3 bases, and 1 base had no gene match. From germline, CDR1 is SGHTA and CDR2 FQGNSA. CDR3 nucleotide sequence: TGTGCCAGCAGCTTCGGACTAGCCGGGGAGCTGTTTTTT. It codes for CASSFGLAGELFF.

This chain connects TRBV6-1 to TRBJ2-7, with 7 bases identical to TRBD2. The CDR3 spans 16 residues. J lost 4 bases, V lost 1 base, and 10 bases had no gene match. Germline V gene data show CDR1 as MNHNS and CDR2 as SASEGT. This chain's CDR3 is CASSEGSAGVRYEQYF. In DNA form, the CDR3 reads TGTGCCAGCAGTGAAGGGTCGGCGGGAGTGAGGTACGAGCAGTACTTC.

The CDR3 bases are TGTGCCAGCAGCTTGTACGGGGATCAGCCCCAGCATTTT. It is translated as CASSLYGDQPQHF. The chain links TRBV7-9 to TRBJ1-5; D remains unclear. Deletions cut 3 bases from V and 5 bases from J, with 8 bases between. The CDR3 is 13 amino acids. CDR1 and CDR2 (germline): SEHNR, FQNEAQ (reference sequence).

This clone has only a few counts. The chain employs TRBV30 and TRBJ1-2; 11 bases line up with TRBD1. CDR1 and CDR2 from the germline V gene are GTSNPN and SVGIG (reference sequence). V was clipped by 3 bases and J by 1 base; unmatched bases: 1. This CDR3 has 14 residues. CDR3 loop: CAWRGTGGNYGYTF. The CDR3 bases are TGTGCCTGGAGAGGGACAGGGGGTAACTATGGCTACACCTTC. The full variable domain, with the rest looked up from reference TRBV30 and TRBJ1-2, is SQTIHQWPATLVQPVGSPLSLECTVEGTSNPNLYWYRQAAGRGLQLLFYSVGIGQISSEVPQNLSASRPQDRQFILSSKKLLLSDSGFYLCAWRGTGGNYGYTFGSGTRLTVV.

The chain combines TRBV28 with TRBJ2-1; tentatively, D is TRBD1 (5 bases). CDR3 size: 17 residues. The V and J ends lost 6 bases and 7 bases respectively, with 25 bases between them. CDR1 and CDR2 (germline): MDHEN, SYDVKM. CDR3 in amino acids: CASSSLGVSIKGNEQFF. The CDR3 bases are TGTGCCAGCAGCTCCCTCGGTGTCTCTATTAAGGGGAATGAGCAGTTCTTC.

The chain is built from TRBV4-1 and TRBJ2-1; TRBD2 might be the D (6 bases). The CDR3 extends over 17 amino acids. From germline, CDR1 is MGHRA and CDR2 YSYEKL. Trimming left V 4 bases short and J 0 bases short, with 16 bases between. CDR3 loop: CASSPLFGGSSYNEQFF. CDR3 DNA sequence: TGCGCCAGCAGCCCCCTCTTTGGGGGGAGCTCCTACAATGAGCAGTTCTTC.

The J gene is TRBJ2-1, the V gene TRBV9, with 9 bases identical to TRBD2. Germline CDR1 SGDLS, CDR2 YYNGEE. The CDR3 loop spans 15 amino acids. V lost 0 bases, J lost 6 bases, and 4 bases stayed unmatched. CDR3 coding DNA: TGTGCCAGCAGCGTAGAAGCGGGAGGTATCAATGAGCAGTTCTTC. This sequence encodes CASSVEAGGINEQFF.

Only a few counts were recorded for this clone. The chain couples TRBV6-6 to TRBJ1-1; D unresolved. This CDR3 spans 13 amino acids. V lost 6 bases and J 1 base, leaving 9 bases between the germline ends. Germline-derived CDR1 and CDR2 are MNHNY and SVGAGI (reference sequence). DNA of the CDR3: TGTGCCAGCAGGGGCCGGGGGAACACTGAAGCTTTCTTT. Encoded protein: CASRGRGNTEAFF.

The genes are TRBV15 and TRBJ1-4; TRBD1 aligns across 9 bases. Trimming cost V 7 bases and J 8 bases; bases outside gene matches: 5. Germline V gene data show CDR1 as LNHNV and CDR2 as YYDKDF (reference sequence). This CDR3 is 13 amino acids long. The CDR3 here is CATTGTGREKLFF. The CDR3 DNA is TGTGCCACCACCGGGACAGGGAGAGAAAAACTGTTTTTT.

The genes are TRBV25-1 and TRBJ2-2, with 7 bases lining up with TRBD1. The CDR3 runs to 14 residues. Trimming cost V 4 bases and J 7 bases; bases outside gene matches: 6. Per the germline V gene, CDR1 is MGHDK and CDR2 is SYGVNS. The CDR3 spells CASSGGTASGELFF. The CDR3 DNA sequence: TGTGCCAGCAGTGGTGGGACAGCAAGCGGGGAGCTGTTTTTT. The whole variable domain, remainder taken from reference TRBV25-1 and TRBJ2-2, is EADIYQTPRYLVIGTGKKITLECSQTMGHDKMYWYQQDPGMELHLIHYSYGVNSTEKGDLSSESTVSRIRTEHFPLTLESARPSHTSQYLCASSGGTASGELFFGEGSRLTVL.

The chain uses TRBV29-1 and TRBJ1-1; D call uncertain. Germline V gene sequence: CDR1 SQVTM, CDR2 ANQGSEA. This CDR3 region has 12 residues. Trimming removed 7 bases at V and 6 bases at J, with 15 bases between. The CDR3 region is CSAHYDPPEAFF. In nucleotides, the CDR3 is TGCAGCGCCCACTACGACCCCCCTGAAGCTTTCTTT. Full variable domain (outside the CDR3, taken from reference TRBV29-1 and TRBJ1-1): SAVISQKPSRDICQRGTSLTIQCQVDSQVTMMFWYRQQPGQSLTLIATANQGSEATYESGFVIDKFPISRPNLTFSTLTVSNMSPEDSSIYLCSAHYDPPEAFFGQGTRLTVV.

The chain recombines TRBV30 with TRBJ1-1, with D hard to call. CDR3 length: 13 amino acids. Trimming shortened V by 3 bases and J by 7 bases, and 15 bases separated the two germline ends. CDR1 is GTSNPN and CDR2 is SVGIG in the germline V gene (reference sequence). CDR3 in DNA: TGTGCCTGGAGCGGGGAGGGAAGGGTTGAAGCTTTCTTT. Residues: CAWSGEGRVEAFF.

This chain connects TRBV5-6 to TRBJ2-5; D remains unclear. V was trimmed by 0 bases and J by 0 bases, leaving 12 bases between them. This CDR3 region has 16 residues. CDR1 SGHDT and CDR2 YYEEEE come from the germline V gene. The CDR3 region has the DNA TGTGCCAGCAGCTTGGCCGAGATGGTGTACCAAGAGACCCAGTACTTC. This encodes CASSLAEMVYQETQYF.

This clone has a single count. The chain recombines TRBV11-1 with TRBJ2-5; 8 positions agree with TRBD2. Germline trimming cut 2 bases from V and 6 bases from J; bases unmatched to any gene: 11. Looked up from germline, CDR1 is SGHAT and CDR2 is FQDESV (reference sequence). The CDR3 loop spans 16 amino acids. The chain's CDR3 is CASSLYDAGTRKTQYF. Written as DNA, the CDR3 is TGTGCCAGCAGCTTATACGACGCCGGGACTAGGAAGACCCAGTACTTC. Complete variable domain (other parts from reference TRBV11-1 and TRBJ2-5): EAEVAQSPRYKITEKSQAVAFWCDPISGHATLYWYRQILGQGPELLVQFQDESVVDDSQLPKDRFSAERLKGVDSTLKIQPAELGDSAMYLCASSLYDAGTRKTQYFGPGTRLLVL.

DNA of the CDR3: TGTGCCAGCAGCCTTGGACTAGCGGGGGACTCCTACGAGCAGTACTTC. This codes for CASSLGLAGDSYEQYF. V and J are TRBV9 and TRBJ2-7; 13 positions agree with TRBD2. The V gene end was trimmed by 4 bases and the J gene end by 0 bases; junction bases not matched to a gene: 4. CDR3 length: 16 amino acids. Germline V lookup: CDR1 SGDLS, CDR2 YYNGEE.

There are a few counts of this clone. The chain recombines TRBV6-5 with TRBJ2-5; 9 bases map to TRBD1. Germline V gives CDR1 MNHEY, CDR2 SVGAGI. CDR3 length: 14 residues. The J segment lost 5 bases and the V segment lost 6 bases, leaving 7 bases of the junction unmatched. CDR3 bases: TGTGCCAGCAGCCAACAGGGGGCAGGGGAGACCCAGTACTTC. Its translation is CASSQQGAGETQYF.

The J gene is TRBJ1-2, the V gene TRBV20-1, with D hard to call. The CDR3 is made up of 10 amino acids. The germline V and J ends were trimmed by 8 bases and 4 bases, with 8 bases remaining between them. Germline CDR1 and CDR2: DFQATT and SNEGSKA (reference sequence). The CDR3 spells CSLEGYGYTF. The CDR3 coding sequence is TGCAGTCTGGAGGGCTATGGCTACACCTTC.

The chain carries TRBV5-1 and TRBJ2-7; weak D call: TRBD2 (6 bases). V lost 4 bases and J lost 2, with 13 bases in between. CDR3 length: 14 residues. Per the germline V gene, CDR1 is SGHRS and CDR2 is YFSETQ. The CDR3 nucleotides read TGCGCCAGCAGCCCATCCGGGACTCCCTACGAGCAGTACTTC. Its translation is CASSPSGTPYEQYF.

This chain links TRBV5-1 with TRBJ2-2; D is perhaps TRBD2 (6 bases). V was clipped by 4 bases and J by 6 bases, with 10 bases between them. The CDR3 spans 13 residues. Germline values: CDR1 SGHRS, CDR2 YFSETQ. The CDR3 nucleotides read TGCGCCAGCAGCGGGACTTCGTCCGGGGAGCTGTTTTTT. This translates into CASSGTSSGELFF.

The chain recombines TRBV30 with TRBJ1-1; D is unclear. CDR1 GTSNPN and CDR2 SVGIG come from the germline V gene (reference sequence). Trimming shortened V by 1 base and J by 0 bases, and 6 bases separated the two germline ends. This CDR3 is 13 amino acids long. The CDR3: CAWSGDMNTEAFF. CDR3 DNA sequence: TGTGCCTGGAGTGGAGACATGAACACTGAAGCTTTCTTT.

The V and J genes are TRBV29-1 and TRBJ2-2; 9 bases fit TRBD1. CDR1 and CDR2 (germline): SQVTM, ANQGSEA. The CDR3 runs to 16 residues. Unmatched junction bases numbered 9, after V lost 0 bases and J lost 7 bases. The CDR3 protein is CSVEDPGQGLIGELFF. The DNA for the CDR3 is TGCAGCGTTGAAGATCCGGGACAGGGTTTAATCGGGGAGCTGTTTTTT.